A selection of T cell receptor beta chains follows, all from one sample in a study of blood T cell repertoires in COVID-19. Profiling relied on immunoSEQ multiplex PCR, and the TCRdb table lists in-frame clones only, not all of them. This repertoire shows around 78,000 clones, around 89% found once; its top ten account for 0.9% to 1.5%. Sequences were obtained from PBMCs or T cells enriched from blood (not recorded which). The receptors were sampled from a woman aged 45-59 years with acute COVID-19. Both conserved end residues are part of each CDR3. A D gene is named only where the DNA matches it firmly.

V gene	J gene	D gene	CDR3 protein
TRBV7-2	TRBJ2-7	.	CASSLQGRQTYEQYF
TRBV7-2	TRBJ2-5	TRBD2	CASSPHLAGGQETQYF
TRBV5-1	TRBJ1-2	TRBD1	CASSLGQGFYGYTF
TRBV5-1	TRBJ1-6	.	CASSLDADTGNNSPLHF
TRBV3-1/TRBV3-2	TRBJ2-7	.	CASSQDGIYEQYF
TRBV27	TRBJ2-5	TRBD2	CASRSGQGGETQYF
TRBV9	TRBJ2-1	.	CASSVGEWGRQGEQFF
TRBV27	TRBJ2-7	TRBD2	CASSPFSRESPYEQYF
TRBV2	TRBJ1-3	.	CASRERAGNTIYF
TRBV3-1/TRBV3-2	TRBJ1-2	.	CASSPTSSLNYGYTF
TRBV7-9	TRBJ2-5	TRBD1	CASSPGQGRETQYF
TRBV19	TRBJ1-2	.	CASSIVWRGELYGYTF
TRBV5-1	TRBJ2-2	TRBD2	CASSFRLAGEAGELFF
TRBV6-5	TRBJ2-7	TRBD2	CASSYWAGGGYEQYF
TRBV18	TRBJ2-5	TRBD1	CASSPRTGVQETQYF
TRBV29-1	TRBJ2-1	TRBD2	CSVEDRGGSTYNEQFF
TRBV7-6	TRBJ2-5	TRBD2	CASSFQAGGQAAETQYF
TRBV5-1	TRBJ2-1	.	CASSLVGIQINNEQFF
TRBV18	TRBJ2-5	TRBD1	CASSPDGTGEETQYF
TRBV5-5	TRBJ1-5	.	CASTPRRTVYSNQPQHF
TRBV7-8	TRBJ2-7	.	CASSTGDFSSYEQYF
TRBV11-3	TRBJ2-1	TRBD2	CASSTGLAADNEQFF
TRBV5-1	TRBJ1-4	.	CASFVGPTNEKLFF
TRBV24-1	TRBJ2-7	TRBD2	CATGGSLSDEQYF
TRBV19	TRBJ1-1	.	CASSITGHQAFF
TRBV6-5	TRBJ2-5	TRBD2	CASSWSLAGAQETQYF